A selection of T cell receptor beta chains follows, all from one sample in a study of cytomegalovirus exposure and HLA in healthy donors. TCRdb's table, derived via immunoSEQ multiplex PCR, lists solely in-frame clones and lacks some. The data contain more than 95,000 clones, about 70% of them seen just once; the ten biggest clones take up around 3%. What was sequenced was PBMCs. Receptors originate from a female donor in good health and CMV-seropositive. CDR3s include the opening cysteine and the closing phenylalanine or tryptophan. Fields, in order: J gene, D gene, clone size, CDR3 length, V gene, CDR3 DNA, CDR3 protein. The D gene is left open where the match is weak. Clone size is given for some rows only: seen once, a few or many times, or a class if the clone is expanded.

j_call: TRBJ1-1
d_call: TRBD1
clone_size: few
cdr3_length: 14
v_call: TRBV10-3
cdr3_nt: TGTGCCATCAGCCCCGAGGGGGCGAACACTGAAGCTTTCTTT
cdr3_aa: CAISPEGANTEAFF

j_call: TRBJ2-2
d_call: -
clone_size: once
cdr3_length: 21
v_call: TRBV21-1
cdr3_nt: TGTGCCAGCAGAAAATGGCGTCGGGGACTAGCGGGAGGGCCGGCCACCGGGGAGCTGTTTTTT
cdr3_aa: CASRKWRRGLAGGPATGELFF

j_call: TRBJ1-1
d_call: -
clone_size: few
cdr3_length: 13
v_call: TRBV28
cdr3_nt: TGTGCCAGCAGTTCCACAGTGAACACTGAAGCTTTCTTT
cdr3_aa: CASSSTVNTEAFF

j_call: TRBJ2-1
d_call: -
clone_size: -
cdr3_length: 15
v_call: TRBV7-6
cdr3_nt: TGTGCCAGCAGCTTAGACCCTAGCTCTTTAGGCGGGCAGTTCTTC
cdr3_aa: CASSLDPSSLGGQFF

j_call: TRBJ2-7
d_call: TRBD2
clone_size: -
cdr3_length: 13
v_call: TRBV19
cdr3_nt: TGTGCCAGTAGTTTCGGGACTAACTACGAGCAGTACTTC
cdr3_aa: CASSFGTNYEQYF

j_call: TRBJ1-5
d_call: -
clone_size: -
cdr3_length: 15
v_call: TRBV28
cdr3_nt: TGTGCCAGCAGTTTGATAGACAGGTTGAATCAGCCCCAGCATTTT
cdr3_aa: CASSLIDRLNQPQHF

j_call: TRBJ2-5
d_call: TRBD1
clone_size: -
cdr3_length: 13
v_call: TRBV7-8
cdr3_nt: TGTGCCAGCAGCCGGGACAGACAAGAGACCCAGTACTTC
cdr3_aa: CASSRDRQETQYF

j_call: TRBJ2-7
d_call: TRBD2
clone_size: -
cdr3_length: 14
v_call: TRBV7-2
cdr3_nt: TGTGCCAGCAAGGGGTTTAGCGGGAGCCACGAGCAGTACTTC
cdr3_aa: CASKGFSGSHEQYF

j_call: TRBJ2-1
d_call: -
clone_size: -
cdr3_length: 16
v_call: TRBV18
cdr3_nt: TGTGCCAGCTCACCAACAAGGGCAGGGATGGACAATGAGCAGTTCTTC
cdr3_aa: CASSPTRAGMDNEQFF

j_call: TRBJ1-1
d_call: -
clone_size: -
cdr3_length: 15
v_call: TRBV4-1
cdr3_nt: TGCGCCAGCAGCCAAGCAGGGATTGTTTGGACTGAAGCTTTCTTT
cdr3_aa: CASSQAGIVWTEAFF

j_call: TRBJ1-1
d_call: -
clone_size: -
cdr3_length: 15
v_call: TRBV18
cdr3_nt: TGTGCCAGCTCACCAAGCCACAGGGAAACAACTGAAGCTTTCTTT
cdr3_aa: CASSPSHRETTEAFF

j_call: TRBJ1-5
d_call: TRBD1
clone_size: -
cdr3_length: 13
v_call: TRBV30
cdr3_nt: TGTGCCTCCGCGACAGGGCCTCATCAGCCCCAGCATTTT
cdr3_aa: CASATGPHQPQHF

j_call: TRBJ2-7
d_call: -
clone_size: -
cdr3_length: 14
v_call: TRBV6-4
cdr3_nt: TGTGCCAGCAACATGAGGGACACCGTTTACGAGCAGTACTTC
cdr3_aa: CASNMRDTVYEQYF

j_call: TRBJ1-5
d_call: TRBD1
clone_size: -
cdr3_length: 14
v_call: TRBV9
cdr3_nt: TGTGCCAGCAGCGACCGACAGGGGGGCCCGCCCCAGCATTTT
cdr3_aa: CASSDRQGGPPQHF

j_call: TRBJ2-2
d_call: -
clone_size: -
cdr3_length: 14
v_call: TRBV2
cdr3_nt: TGTGCCACCCAGGACCTCCGCGGGACCGGGGAGCTGTTTTTT
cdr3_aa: CATQDLRGTGELFF

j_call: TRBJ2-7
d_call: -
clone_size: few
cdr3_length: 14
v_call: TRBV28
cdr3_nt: TGTGCCAGCAGTTTTCTGGAGTTCTCCTACGAGCAGTACTTC
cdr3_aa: CASSFLEFSYEQYF

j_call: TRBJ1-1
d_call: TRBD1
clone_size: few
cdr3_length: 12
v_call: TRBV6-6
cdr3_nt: TGTGCCAGCAGGGGACAGGGATGGGAAGCTTTCTTT
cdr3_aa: CASRGQGWEAFF

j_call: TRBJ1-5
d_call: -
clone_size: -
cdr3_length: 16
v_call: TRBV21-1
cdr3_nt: TGTGCCAGCAACAAGCACAGGGGCGCTTGGGCTCAGCCCCAGCATTTT
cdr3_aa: CASNKHRGAWAQPQHF

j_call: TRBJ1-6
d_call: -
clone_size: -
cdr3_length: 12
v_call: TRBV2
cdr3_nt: TGTGCCAGCAGCGCTCCTGAGTCACCCCTCCACTTT
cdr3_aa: CASSAPESPLHF

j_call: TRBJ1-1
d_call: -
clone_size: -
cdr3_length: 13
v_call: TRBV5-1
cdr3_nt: TGCGCCAGCACCATCGACAGGAACACTGAAGCTTTCTTT
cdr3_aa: CASTIDRNTEAFF

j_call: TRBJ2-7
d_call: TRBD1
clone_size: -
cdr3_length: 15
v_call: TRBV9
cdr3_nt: TGTGCCAGCAGCCCAACCGGGACAGGGGCCTACGAGCAGTACTTC
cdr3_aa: CASSPTGTGAYEQYF

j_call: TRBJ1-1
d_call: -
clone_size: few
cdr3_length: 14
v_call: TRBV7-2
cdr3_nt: TGTGCCAGCAGCTTAGGGGCAAAGAACACTGAAGCTTTCTTT
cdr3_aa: CASSLGAKNTEAFF

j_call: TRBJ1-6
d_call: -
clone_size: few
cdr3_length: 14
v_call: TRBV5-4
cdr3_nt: TGTGCCAGCAGCTTGGTCGGGGAGGGTTCACCCCTCCACTTT
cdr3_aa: CASSLVGEGSPLHF

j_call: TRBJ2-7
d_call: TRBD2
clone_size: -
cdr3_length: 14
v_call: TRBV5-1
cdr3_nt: TGCGCCAGCAGCTGGGGACTAGCCCTCGACGAGCAGTACTTC
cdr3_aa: CASSWGLALDEQYF

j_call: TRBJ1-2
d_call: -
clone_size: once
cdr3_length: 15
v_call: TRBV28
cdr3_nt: TGTGCCAGCAGTTTCCCCCTCGGGGAGAACTATGGCTACACCTTC
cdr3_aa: CASSFPLGENYGYTF

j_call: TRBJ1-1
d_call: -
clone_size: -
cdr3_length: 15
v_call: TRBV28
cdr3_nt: TGTGCCAGCAGTATAGGGGGGGCGTCGAACACTGAAGCTTTCTTT
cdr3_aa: CASSIGGASNTEAFF

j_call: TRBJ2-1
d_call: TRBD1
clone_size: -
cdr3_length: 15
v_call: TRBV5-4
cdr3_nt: TGTGCCAGCAGCTTGGGACAGGGTTCCTACAATGAGCAGTTCTTC
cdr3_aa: CASSLGQGSYNEQFF

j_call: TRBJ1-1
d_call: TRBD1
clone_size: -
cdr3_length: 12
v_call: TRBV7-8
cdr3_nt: TGTGCCAGCAGCGCCCGGACAGGGAAGGCTTTCTTT
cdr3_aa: CASSARTGKAFF

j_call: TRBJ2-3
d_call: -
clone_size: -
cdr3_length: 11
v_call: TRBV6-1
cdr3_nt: TGTGCCGGAACAGACACAGATACGCAGTATTTT
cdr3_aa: CAGTDTDTQYF

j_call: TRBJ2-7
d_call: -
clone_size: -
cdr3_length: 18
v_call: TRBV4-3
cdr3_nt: TGCGCCAGCAGCCAAAACTACAGGGCCATTTCGCCCTCCTACGAGCAGTACTTC
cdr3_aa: CASSQNYRAISPSYEQYF

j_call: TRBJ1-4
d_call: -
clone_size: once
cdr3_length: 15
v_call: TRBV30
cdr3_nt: TGTGCCTGGAGTGCAGGGCCCGGAAGAGATGAAAAACTGTTTTTT
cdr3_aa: CAWSAGPGRDEKLFF

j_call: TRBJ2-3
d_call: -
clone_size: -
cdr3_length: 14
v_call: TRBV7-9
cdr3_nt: TGTGCCAGCAGTTCCGGGATTCGCACAGATACGCAGTATTTT
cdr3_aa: CASSSGIRTDTQYF

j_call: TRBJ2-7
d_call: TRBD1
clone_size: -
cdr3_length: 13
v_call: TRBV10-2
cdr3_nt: TGCGCCAGCAGTGACCGGACAGGGAGCGAGCAGTACTTC
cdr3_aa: CASSDRTGSEQYF

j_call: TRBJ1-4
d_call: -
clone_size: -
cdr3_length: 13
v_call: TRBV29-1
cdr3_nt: TGCAGCGCCGCCGTACAGGGTGGCGAAAAACTGTTTTTT
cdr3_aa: CSAAVQGGEKLFF

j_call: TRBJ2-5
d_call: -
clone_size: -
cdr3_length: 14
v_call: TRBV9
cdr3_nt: TGTGCCAGCAGCGCAGACAACCGCTGGGAGACCCAGTACTTC
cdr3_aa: CASSADNRWETQYF

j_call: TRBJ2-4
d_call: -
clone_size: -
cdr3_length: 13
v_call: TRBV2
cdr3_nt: TGTGCCAGCAGTGCAGGGGCCAAAAACATTCAGTACTTC
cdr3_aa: CASSAGAKNIQYF

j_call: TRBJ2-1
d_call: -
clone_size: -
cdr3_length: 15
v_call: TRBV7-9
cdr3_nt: TGTGCCAGCAGCTTCTTAAGGGGCTCCTACAATGAGCAGTTCTTC
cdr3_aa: CASSFLRGSYNEQFF

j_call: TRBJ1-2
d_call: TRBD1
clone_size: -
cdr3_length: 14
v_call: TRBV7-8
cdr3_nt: TGTGCCAGCAGCCGAGACAGGGAAGTGGATGGCTACACCTTC
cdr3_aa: CASSRDREVDGYTF

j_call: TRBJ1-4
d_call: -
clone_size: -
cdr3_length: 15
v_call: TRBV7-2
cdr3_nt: TGTGCCAGCAGCCCATCAGTTGCAACTAATGAAAAACTGTTTTTT
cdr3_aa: CASSPSVATNEKLFF

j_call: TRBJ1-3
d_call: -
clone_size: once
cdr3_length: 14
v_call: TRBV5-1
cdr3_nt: TGCGCCAGCTCCGAGACAGTCTCTGGAAACACCATATATTTT
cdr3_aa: CASSETVSGNTIYF

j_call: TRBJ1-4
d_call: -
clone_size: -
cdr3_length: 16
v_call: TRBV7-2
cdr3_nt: TGTGCCAGCAGCATGGGGACACCGAGCCTTAATGAAAAACTGTTTTTT
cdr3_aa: CASSMGTPSLNEKLFF

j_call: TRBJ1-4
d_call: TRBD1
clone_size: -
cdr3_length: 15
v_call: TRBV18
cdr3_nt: TGTGCCAGCTCACCACCAGGACAGGGGAACGAAAAACTGTTTTTT
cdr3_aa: CASSPPGQGNEKLFF

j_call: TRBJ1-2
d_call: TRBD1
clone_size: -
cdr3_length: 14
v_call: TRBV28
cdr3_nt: TGTGCCAGCAGTGCCACGGACAGGGTACGGGGCTACACCTTC
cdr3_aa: CASSATDRVRGYTF

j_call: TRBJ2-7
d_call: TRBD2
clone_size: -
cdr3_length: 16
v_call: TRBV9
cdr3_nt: TGTGCCAGCAGCGGACGACCTGGACTAGCCGGCTACGAGCAGTACTTC
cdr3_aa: CASSGRPGLAGYEQYF

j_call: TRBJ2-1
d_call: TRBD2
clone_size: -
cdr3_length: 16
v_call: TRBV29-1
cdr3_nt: TGCAGCGTCTCCGGAACTAGCGGGAGATGGGACAATGAGCAGTTCTTC
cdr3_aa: CSVSGTSGRWDNEQFF

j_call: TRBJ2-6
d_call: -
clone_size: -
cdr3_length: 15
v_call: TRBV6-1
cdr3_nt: TGTGCCAGCAGTGAAGAGGGAGCTGGGGCCAACGTCCTGACTTTC
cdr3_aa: CASSEEGAGANVLTF

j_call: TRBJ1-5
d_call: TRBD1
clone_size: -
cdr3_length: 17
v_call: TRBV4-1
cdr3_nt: TGCGCCAGCAGCCAAGGGGGGACAGGGTTTCGTCTGGAGCCCCAGCATTTT
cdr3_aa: CASSQGGTGFRLEPQHF

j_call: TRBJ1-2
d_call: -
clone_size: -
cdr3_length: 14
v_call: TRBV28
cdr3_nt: TGTGCCATTCTCAAAAGGGGGGGAGCGGATGGCTACACCTTC
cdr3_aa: CAILKRGGADGYTF

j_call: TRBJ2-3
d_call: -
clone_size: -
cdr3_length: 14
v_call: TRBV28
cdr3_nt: TGTGCCAGCAGTTTAAGACTTTTCACAGATACGCAGTATTTT
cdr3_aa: CASSLRLFTDTQYF